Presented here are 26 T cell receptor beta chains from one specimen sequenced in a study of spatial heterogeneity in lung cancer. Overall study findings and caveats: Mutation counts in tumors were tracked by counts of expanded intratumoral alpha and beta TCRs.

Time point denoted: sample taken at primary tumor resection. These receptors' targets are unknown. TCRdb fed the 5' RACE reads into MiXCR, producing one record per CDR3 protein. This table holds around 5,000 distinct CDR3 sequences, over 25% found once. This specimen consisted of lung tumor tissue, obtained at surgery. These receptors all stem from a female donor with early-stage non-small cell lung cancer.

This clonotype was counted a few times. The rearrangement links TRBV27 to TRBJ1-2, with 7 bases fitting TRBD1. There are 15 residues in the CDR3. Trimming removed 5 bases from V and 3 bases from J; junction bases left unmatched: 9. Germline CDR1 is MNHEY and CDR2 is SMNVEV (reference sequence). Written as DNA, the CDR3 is TGTGCCAGCAGTCTTATTGGGGACAGTGACTATGGCTACACCTTC. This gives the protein CASSLIGDSDYGYTF.

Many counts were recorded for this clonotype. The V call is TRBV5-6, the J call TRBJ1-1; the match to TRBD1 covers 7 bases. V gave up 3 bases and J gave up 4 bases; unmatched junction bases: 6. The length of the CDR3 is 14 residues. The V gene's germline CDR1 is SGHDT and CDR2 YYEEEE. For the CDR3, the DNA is TGTGCCAGCAGCTCCCCGACAGGGAGCACTGAAGCTTTCTTT. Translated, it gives CASSSPTGSTEAFF.

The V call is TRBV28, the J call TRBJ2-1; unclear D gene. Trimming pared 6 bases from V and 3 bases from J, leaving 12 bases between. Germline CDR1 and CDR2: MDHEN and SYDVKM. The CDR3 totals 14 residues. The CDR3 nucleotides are TGTGCCAGCAGAGGGTCATCATTCTACAATGAGCAGTTCTTC. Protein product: CASRGSSFYNEQFF.

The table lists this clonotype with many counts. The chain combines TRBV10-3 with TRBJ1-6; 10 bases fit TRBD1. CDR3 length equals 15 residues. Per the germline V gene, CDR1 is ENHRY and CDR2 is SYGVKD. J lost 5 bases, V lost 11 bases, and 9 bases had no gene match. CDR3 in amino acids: CAPVRDRGDNSPLHF. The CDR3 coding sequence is TGTGCCCCCGTCCGGGACAGGGGCGATAATTCACCCCTCCACTTT.

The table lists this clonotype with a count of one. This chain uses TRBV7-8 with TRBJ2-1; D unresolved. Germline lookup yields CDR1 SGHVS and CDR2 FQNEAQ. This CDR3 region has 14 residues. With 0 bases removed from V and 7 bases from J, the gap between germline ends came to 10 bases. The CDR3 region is CASSLARNGNEQFF. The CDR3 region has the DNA TGTGCCAGCAGCTTAGCTAGGAACGGGAATGAGCAGTTCTTC.

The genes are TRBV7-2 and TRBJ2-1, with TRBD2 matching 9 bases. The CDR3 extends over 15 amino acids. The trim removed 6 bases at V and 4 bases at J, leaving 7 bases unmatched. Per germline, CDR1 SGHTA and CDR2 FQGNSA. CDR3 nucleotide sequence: TGTGCCAGCAGGGTAGCGGGAGAGGTTTACAATGAGCAGTTCTTC. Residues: CASRVAGEVYNEQFF.

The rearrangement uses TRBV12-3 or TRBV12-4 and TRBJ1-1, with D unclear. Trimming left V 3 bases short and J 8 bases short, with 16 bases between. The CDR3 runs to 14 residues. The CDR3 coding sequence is TGTGCCAGCAGTTTTGATCGTGGGCGTATGGAAGCTTTCTTT. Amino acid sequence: CASSFDRGRMEAFF.

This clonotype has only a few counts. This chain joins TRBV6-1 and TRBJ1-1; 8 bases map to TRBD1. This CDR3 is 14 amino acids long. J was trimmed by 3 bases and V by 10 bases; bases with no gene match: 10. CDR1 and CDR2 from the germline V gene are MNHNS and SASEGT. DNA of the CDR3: TGTGCCAACTCTAAGACAGGGGTGTACACTGAAGCTTTCTTT. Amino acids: CANSKTGVYTEAFF.

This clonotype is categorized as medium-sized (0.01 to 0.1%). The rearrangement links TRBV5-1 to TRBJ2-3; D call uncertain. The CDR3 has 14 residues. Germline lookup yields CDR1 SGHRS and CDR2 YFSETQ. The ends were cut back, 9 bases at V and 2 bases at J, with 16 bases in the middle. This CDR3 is CATKSRQDTDTQYF. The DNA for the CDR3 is TGCGCCACCAAGAGCAGGCAGGACACAGATACGCAGTATTTT.

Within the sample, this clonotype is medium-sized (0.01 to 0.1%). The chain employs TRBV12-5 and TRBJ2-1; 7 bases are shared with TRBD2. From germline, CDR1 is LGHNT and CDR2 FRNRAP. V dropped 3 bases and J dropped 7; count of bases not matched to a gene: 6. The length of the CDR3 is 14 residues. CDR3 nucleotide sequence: TGTGCTAGTGGTTTCCCCCATAGCGGGAATGAGCAGTTCTTC. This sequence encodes CASGFPHSGNEQFF.

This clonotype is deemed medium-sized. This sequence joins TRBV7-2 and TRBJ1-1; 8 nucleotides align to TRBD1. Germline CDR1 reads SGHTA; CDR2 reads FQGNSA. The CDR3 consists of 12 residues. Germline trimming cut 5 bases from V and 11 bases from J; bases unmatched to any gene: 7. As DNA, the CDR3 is TGTGCCAGCAGCGGTCCGGACAGGGCGGCTTTCTTT. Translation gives CASSGPDRAAFF.

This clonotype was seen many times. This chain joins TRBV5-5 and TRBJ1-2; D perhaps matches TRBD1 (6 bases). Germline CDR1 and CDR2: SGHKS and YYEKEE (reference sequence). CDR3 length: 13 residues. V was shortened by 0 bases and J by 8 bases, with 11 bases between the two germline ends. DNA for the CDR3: TGTGCCAGCAGCTTGGTACAGGGAGGGGGCTACACCTTC. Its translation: CASSLVQGGGYTF.

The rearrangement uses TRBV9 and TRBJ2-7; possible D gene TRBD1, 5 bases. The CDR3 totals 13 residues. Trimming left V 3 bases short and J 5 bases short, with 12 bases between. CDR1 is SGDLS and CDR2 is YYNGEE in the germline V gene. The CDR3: CASSGTRSHEQYF. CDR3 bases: TGTGCCAGCAGCGGGACAAGGTCGCACGAGCAGTACTTC.

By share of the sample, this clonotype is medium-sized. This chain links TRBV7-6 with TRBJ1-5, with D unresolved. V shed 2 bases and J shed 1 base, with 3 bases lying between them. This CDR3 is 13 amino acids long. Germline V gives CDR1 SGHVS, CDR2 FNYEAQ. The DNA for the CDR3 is TGTGCCAGCAGCTTACTGAGCAATCAGCCCCAGCATTTT. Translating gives CASSLLSNQPQHF.

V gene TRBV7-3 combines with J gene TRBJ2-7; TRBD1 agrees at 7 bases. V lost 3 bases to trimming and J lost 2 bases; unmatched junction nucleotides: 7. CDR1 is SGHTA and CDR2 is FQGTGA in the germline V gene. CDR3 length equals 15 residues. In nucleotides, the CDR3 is TGTGCCAGCAGCTTGCAGACAGGGCAGGCCTACGAGCAGTACTTC. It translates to CASSLQTGQAYEQYF.

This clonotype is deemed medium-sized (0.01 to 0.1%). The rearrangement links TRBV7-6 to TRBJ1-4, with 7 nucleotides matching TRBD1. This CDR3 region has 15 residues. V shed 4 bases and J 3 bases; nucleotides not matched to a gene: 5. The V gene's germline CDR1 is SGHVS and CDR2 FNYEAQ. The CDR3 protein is CASSYTGTANEKLFF. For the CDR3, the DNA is TGTGCCAGCAGCTACACCGGGACAGCTAATGAAAAACTGTTTTTT. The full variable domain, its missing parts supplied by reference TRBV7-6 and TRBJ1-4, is GAGVSQSPRYKVTKRGQDVALRCDPISGHVSLYWYRQALGQGPEFLTYFNYEAQQDKSGLPNDRFSAERPEGSISTLTIQRTEQRDSAMYRCASSYTGTANEKLFFGSGTQLSVL.

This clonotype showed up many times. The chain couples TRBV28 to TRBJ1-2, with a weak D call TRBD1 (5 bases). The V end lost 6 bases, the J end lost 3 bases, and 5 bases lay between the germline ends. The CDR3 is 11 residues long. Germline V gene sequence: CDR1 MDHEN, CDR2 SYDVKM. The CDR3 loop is CASRGHYGYTF. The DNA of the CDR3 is TGTGCCAGCAGGGGGCACTATGGCTACACCTTC.

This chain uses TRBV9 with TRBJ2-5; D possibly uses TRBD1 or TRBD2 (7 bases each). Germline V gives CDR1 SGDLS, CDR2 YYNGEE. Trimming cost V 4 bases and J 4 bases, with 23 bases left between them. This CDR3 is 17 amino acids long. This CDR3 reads CASSMSQYGRGGETQYF. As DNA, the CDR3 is TGTGCCAGCAGCATGAGCCAATACGGCAGGGGGGGAGAGACCCAGTACTTC.

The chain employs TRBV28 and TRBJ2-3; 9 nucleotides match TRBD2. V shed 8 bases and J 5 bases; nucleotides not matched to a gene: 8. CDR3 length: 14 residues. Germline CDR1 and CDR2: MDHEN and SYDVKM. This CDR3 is CASGRAGGVDTQYF. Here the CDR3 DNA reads TGTGCCAGCGGAAGAGCGGGAGGAGTAGATACGCAGTATTTT.

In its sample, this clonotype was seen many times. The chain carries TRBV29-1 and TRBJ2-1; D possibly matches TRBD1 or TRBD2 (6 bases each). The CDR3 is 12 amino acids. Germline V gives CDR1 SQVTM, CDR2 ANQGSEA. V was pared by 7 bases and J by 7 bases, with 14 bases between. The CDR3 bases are TGCAGCGCAGGAACAGGGAGGAATGAGCAGTTCTTC. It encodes CSAGTGRNEQFF.

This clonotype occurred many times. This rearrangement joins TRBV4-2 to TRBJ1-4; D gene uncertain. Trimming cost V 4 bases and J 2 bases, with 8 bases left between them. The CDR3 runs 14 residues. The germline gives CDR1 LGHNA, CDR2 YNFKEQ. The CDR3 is CASSPRGTNEKLFF. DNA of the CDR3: TGTGCCAGCAGCCCTCGTGGGACTAATGAAAAACTGTTTTTT.

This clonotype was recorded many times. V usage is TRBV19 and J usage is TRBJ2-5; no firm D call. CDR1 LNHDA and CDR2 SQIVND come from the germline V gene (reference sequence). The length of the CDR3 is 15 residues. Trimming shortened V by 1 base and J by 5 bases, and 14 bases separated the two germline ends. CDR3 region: CASSIAPGLSETQYF. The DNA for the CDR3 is TGTGCCAGTAGTATAGCACCCGGGCTTTCGGAGACCCAGTACTTC.

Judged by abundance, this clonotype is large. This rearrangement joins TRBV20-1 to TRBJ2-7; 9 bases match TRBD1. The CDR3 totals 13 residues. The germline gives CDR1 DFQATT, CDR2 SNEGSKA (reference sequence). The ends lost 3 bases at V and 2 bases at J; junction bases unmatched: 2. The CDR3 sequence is CSARGQGAYEQYF. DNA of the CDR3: TGCAGTGCTAGGGGACAGGGTGCCTACGAGCAGTACTTC.

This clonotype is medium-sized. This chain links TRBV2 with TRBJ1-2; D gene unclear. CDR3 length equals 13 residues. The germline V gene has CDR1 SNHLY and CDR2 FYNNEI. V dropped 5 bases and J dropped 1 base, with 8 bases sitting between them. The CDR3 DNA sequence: TGTGCCAGCAGTATGGGCCTTAACTATGGCTACACCTTC. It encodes CASSMGLNYGYTF.

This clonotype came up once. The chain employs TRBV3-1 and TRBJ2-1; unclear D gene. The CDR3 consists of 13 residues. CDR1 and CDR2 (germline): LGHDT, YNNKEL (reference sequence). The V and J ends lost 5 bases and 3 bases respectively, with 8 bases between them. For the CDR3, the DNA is TGTGCCAGCAGCAGCGACGACTACAATGAGCAGTTCTTC. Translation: CASSSDDYNEQFF.

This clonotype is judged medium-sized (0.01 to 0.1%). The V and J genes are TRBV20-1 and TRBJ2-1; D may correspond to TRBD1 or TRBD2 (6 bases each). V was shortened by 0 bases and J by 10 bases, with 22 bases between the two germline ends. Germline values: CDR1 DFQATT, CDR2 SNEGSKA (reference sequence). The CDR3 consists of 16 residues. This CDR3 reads CSARDRRGAVSGEQFF. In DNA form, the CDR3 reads TGCAGTGCTAGAGATCGTAGGGGGGCGGTCTCCGGGGAGCAGTTCTTC.